This T cell receptor beta chain is drawn from a study of T cell responses to AZD1222 COVID-19 vaccine. The study, taken as a whole, reports: Donors, mostly white British, included more females; clonal diversity was possibly underestimated.

The CDR3 loop spans 17 amino acids. Germline V gives CDR1 SGHTS, CDR2 YDEGEE. A note on this clone: Its antigen is undetermined. Its ends do not fully match the called genes, so a read error is possible.

Pooled in the analysis were second doses at about 4 or about 12 weeks. Produced via immunoSEQ multiplex PCR; TCRdb's table is partial and in-frame only. The sample holds 160,000 or so clones, 90% to 95% seen once. Sequencing was performed on peripheral blood, taken 28 days after the second AZD1222 dose. The J gene is TRBJ2-1, the V gene TRBV5-8, with TRBD2 matching over 11 bases. This receptor was identified in an adult who received the AZD1222 COVID-19 vaccine. CDR3 in DNA: TGTGCCAGCAGGTTGGCACTAGCGGGAGTTAATTTCAATGAGCAGTTCTTC. Protein: CASRLALAGVNFNEQFF. The complete variable domain, with remaining parts taken from reference TRBV5-8 and TRBJ2-1, reads EAGVTQSPTHLIKTRGQQATLRCSPISGHTSVYWYQQALGLGLQFLLWYDEGEERNRGNFPPRFSGRQFPNYSSELNVNALELEDSALYLCASRLALAGVNFNEQFFGPGTRLTVL.